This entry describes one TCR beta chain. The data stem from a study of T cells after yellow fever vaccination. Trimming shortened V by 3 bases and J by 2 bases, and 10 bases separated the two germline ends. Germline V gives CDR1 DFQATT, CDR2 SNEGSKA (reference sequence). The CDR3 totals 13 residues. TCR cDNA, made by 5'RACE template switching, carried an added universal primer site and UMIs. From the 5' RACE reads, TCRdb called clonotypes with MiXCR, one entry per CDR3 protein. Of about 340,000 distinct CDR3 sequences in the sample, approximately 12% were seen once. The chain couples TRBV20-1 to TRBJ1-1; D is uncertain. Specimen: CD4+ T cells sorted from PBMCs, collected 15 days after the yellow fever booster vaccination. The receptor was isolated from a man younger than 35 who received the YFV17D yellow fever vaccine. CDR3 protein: CSARAGFNTEAFF. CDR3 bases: TGCAGTGCTAGGGCGGGTTTTAACACTGAAGCTTTCTTT.